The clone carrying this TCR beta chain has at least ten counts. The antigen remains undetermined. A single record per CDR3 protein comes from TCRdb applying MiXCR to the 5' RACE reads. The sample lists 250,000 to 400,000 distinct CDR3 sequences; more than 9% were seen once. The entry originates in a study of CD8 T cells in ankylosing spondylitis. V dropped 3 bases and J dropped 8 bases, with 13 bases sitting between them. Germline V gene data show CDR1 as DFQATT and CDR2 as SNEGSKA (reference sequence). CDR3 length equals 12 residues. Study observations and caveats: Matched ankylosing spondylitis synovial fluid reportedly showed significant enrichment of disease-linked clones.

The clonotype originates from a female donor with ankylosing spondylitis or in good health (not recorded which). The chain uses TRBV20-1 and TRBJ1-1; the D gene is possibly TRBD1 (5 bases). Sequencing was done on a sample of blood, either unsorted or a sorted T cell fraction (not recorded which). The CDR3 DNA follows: TGCAGTGCTAGGAGAGGGACGGCGGAAGCTTTCTTT. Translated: CSARRGTAEAFF.